The T cell receptor beta chain under discussion was sequenced for a study of blood T cell repertoires in COVID-19. On the study more broadly: Whether acute or convalescent, the COVID-19 samples came from the United States, Italy and Spain. PBMCs, B-cell-depleted T cells, or T cells provided the cDNA or gDNA that made up the material.

CDR1 and CDR2 from the germline V gene are MNHNY and SVGAGI (reference sequence). Germline trimming cut 2 bases from V and 8 bases from J; bases unmatched to any gene: 9. The CDR3 consists of 15 residues. The repertoire was sequenced with immunoSEQ multiplex PCR; TCRdb's copy has only in-frame clones and lacks some. The profile covers 50,000 to 65,000 clones, with 75% to 90% appearing a single time and roughly 21% taken by the ten largest. The TCR was taken from a woman of 80 years or more with COVID-19, enrolled during active disease. The sequencing sample was made of peripheral blood. The chain uses TRBV6-6 and TRBJ2-1, with 7 bases that match TRBD1. In DNA form, the CDR3 reads TGTGCCAGCAGTTACGAGGGGGCGCCTAGGGATGAGCAGTTCTTC. This encodes CASSYEGAPRDEQFF.